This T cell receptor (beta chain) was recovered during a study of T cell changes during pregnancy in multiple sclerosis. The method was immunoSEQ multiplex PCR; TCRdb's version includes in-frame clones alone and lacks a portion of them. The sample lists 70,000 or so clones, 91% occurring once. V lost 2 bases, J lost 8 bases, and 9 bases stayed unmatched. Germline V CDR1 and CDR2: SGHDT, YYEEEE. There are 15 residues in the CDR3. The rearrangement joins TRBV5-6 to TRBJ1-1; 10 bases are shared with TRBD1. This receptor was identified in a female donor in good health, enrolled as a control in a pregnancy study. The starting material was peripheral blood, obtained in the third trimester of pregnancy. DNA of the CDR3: TGTGCCAGCAGCTTCTACCGGGACAGGGGCCCCGAAGCTTTCTTT. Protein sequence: CASSFYRDRGPEAFF.